The sequence of this TCR beta chain was determined in a study of identical twins' blood T cells. TCRdb independently ran MiXCR on the 5' RACE reads; one entry per CDR3 protein. The sample lists 350,000 to 400,000 distinct CDR3 sequences, roughly 27% occurring once. Germline V lookup: CDR1 LNHNV, CDR2 YYDKDF (reference sequence). Trimming pared 1 base from V and 4 bases from J, leaving 14 bases between. The length of the CDR3 is 16 residues. The TCR was taken from a woman aged 18-55 years in good health. The J gene is TRBJ1-3, the V gene TRBV15, with unresolved D. Sequencing used PBMCs. The CDR3 nucleotides are TGTGCCACCAGCAGAGCCACCTATAAAGCCGGAAACACCATATATTTT. This sequence encodes CATSRATYKAGNTIYF.